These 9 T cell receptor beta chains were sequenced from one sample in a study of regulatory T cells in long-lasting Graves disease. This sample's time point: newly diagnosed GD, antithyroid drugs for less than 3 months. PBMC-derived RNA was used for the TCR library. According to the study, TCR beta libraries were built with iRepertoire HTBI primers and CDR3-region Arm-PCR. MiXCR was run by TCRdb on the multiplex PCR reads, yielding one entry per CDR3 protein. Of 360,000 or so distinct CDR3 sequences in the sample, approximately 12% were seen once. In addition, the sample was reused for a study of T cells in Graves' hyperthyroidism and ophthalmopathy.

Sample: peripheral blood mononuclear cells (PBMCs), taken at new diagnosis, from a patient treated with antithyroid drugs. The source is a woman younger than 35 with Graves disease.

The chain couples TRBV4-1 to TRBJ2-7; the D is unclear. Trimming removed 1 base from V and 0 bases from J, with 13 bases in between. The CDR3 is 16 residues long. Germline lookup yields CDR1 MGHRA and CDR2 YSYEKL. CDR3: CASSQGVGRSSYEQYV. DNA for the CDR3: TGCGCCAGCAGCCAAGGGGTAGGCCGTAGCTCCTACGAGCAGTACGTC.

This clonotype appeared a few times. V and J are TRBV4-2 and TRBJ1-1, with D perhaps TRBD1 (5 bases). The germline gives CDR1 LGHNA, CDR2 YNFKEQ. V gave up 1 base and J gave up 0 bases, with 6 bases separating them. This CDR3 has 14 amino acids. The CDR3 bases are TGTGCCAGCAGCCAAGTGACAGTGAACACTGAAGCTTTCTTT. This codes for CASSQVTVNTEAFF.

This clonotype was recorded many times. The CDR3 sequence: CASSSTGIPEAFF. CDR3 bases: TGTGCCAGCAGTTCCACAGGGATCCCTGAAGCTTTCTTT. The rearrangement uses TRBV28 and TRBJ1-1, with a weak D call TRBD1 (6 bases). There are 13 residues in the CDR3. Trimming stripped 4 bases from V and 6 bases from J, with 12 bases between. Germline CDR1 MDHEN, CDR2 SYDVKM.

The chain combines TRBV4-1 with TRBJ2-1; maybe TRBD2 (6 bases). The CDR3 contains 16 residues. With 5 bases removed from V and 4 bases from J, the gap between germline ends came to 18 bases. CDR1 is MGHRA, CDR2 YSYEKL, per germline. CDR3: CASSSPTGARYNEQFF. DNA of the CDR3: TGCGCCAGCAGCTCCCCGACGGGAGCGCGGTACAATGAGCAGTTCTTC.

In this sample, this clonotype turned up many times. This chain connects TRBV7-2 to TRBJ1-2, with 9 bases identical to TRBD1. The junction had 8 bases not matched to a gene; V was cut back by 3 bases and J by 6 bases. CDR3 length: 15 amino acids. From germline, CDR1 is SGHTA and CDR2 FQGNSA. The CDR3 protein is CASSLDYRGRDGYTF. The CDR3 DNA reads TGTGCCAGCAGCTTGGATTACAGGGGGCGGGATGGCTACACCTTC.

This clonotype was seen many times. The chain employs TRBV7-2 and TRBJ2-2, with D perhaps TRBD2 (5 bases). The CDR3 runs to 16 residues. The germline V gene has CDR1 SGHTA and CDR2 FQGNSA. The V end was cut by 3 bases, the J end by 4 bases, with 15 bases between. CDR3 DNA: TGTGCCAGCAGCTTGCAATTCAGGACTTCCACCGGGGAGCTGTTTTTT. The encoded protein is CASSLQFRTSTGELFF.

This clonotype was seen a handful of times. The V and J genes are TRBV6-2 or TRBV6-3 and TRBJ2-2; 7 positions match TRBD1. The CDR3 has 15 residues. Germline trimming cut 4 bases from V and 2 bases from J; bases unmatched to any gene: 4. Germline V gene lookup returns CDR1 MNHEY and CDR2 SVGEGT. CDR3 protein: CASSSTGLNTGELFF. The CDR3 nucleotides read TGTGCCAGCAGTTCGACAGGGCTAAACACCGGGGAGCTGTTTTTT.

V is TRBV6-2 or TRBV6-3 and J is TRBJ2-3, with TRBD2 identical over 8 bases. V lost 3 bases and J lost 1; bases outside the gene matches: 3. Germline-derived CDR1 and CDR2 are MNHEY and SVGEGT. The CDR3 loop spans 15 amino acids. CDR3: CASSYRGGGTDTQYF. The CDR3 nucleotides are TGTGCCAGCAGTTATCGGGGGGGGGGCACAGATACGCAGTATTTT.

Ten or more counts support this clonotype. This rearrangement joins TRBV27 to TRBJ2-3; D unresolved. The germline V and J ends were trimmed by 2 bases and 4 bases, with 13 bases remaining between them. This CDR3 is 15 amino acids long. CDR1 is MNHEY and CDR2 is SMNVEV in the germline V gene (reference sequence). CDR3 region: CASSLSWGGADTQYF. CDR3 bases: TGTGCCAGCAGTTTAAGTTGGGGTGGCGCAGATACGCAGTATTTT.